This is a list of T cell receptor beta chains from one sample in a study of tumor and adjacent non-tumor tissue in lung cancer. In TCRdb, the multiplex PCR reads were re-called with MiXCR into one record per CDR3 protein. The sample contains about 75,000 distinct CDR3 sequences, around 74% of which appear only once. Sequenced sample: lung tumor tissue. The receptors stem from a woman aged 50 to 60 with non-small cell lung cancer. The CDR3 runs from the conserved cysteine through the conserved F or W. A D gene is named only where the DNA matches it firmly. A clone size is listed for some rows: how often the clone was seen (once, few, many), or a class if it is expanded.

- | TRBJ2-6 | TRBV7-8 | - | CASGPVETNILTF | TGTGCCAGCGGACCGGTGGAGACCAACATCCTGACTTTC
TRBD2 | TRBJ2-7 | TRBV29-1 | - | CSVAAGTSGGGGQYF | TGCAGCGTTGCCGCCGGGACTAGCGGTGGTGGTGGGCAGTACTTC
TRBD1 | TRBJ1-2 | TRBV4-1 | medium-sized | CASSQETGGGRGYTF | TGCGCCAGCAGCCAAGAGACAGGGGGCGGTAGGGGCTACACCTTC
- | TRBJ2-7 | TRBV28 | many | CASSLLKSEQYF | TGTGCCAGCAGTTTATTAAAGTCCGAGCAGTACTTC
TRBD2 | TRBJ2-3 | TRBV5-1 | - | CASSSGLAGGTDTLYF | TGCGCCAGCAGCTCGGGACTAGCGGGCGGCACAGATACACTGTATTTT
- | TRBJ1-5 | TRBV20-1 | few | CSATPAGRENQPQHF | TGCAGTGCCACCCCGGCCGGACGGGAGAATCAGCCCCAGCATTTT
- | TRBJ1-6 | TRBV10-2 | once | CASNEDSNSPLHF | TGCGCTAGCAATGAGGACAGTAATTCACCCCTCCACTTT
- | TRBJ2-5 | TRBV7-8 | - | CASNLTETRYF | TGTGCCAGCAACCTGACGGAGACCCGGTACTTC
- | TRBJ2-4 | TRBV5-6 | - | CASTTTGLAKYIQYF | TGTGCCAGCACCACGACTGGATTAGCCAAATACATTCAGTACTTC
- | TRBJ2-7 | TRBV11-2 | - | CASNLGAGGDHEQYF | TGTGCCAGCAACTTAGGGGCAGGGGGGGATCACGAGCAGTACTTC
- | TRBJ1-5 | TRBV7-3 | - | CASSREQNQLQHF | TGTGCCAGCAGCCGGGAACAGAATCAGCTCCAGCATTTT
- | TRBJ1-1 | TRBV4-1 | once | CASSQARVNTGAFF | TGCGCCAGCAGCCAAGCACGGGTGAACACTGGAGCTTTCTTT
- | TRBJ2-3 | TRBV4-1 | - | CASSQEEGDAKGSIDTQYF | TGCGCCAGCAGCCAAGAAGAGGGGGATGCGAAGGGGAGCATAGATACGCAATATTTT
- | TRBJ2-1 | TRBV28 | - | CASSHGYGNVRAIYNEQFF | TGTGCCAGCAGTCATGGGTACGGTAACGTGAGGGCCATCTACAATGAGCAGTTCTTC
- | TRBJ2-3 | TRBV4-1 | - | CVSSQVPGDATSTDTQYF | TGCGTCAGCAGCCAAGTGCCTGGAGACGCTACTAGTACAGATACGCAGTATTTT
- | TRBJ2-1 | TRBV11-2 | - | CASSLEVGSEQFF | TGTGCCAGCAGCTTAGAAGTAGGCAGCGAGCAGTTCTTC
- | TRBJ2-2 | TRBV6-5 | - | CACSQSPYLTGELFF | TGTGCCTGTAGTCAGTCTCCGTATCTCACCGGGGAGCTGTTTTTT
TRBD1 | TRBJ2-3 | TRBV12-3/TRBV12-4 | - | CARNRDRASTDTQYF | TGTGCCAGAAACCGTGACAGGGCTAGCACAGATACGCAGTATTTT
- | TRBJ1-5 | TRBV6-6 | - | CASSHGHGTNQPLHF | TGTGCCAGCAGTCACGGCCATGGTACTAATCAGCCCCTGCATTTT
TRBD1 | TRBJ1-1 | TRBV20-1 | once | CSARVQGNSPEAFF | TGCAGTGCTAGAGTACAGGGGAATAGCCCTGAAGCTTTCTTT
- | TRBJ2-4 | TRBV15 | many | CATSREVSGLAKNIQYF | TGTGCCACCAGCAGAGAGGTCAGCGGACTAGCCAAAAACATTCAGTACTTC
TRBD2 | TRBJ2-3 | TRBV6-1 | many | CASKTSGGTDTQYF | TGTGCCAGCAAGACTAGCGGGGGGACAGATACGCAGTATTTT
TRBD1 | TRBJ2-1 | TRBV11-2 | - | CVSSLGQYFRYNEQFF | TGTGTCAGCAGCTTGGGACAGTATTTCAGATACAATGAGCAGTTCTTC
TRBD1 | TRBJ2-3 | TRBV28 | - | CASSHPQGPDTQYF | TGTGCCAGCAGTCACCCACAGGGGCCAGATACGCAGTATTTT
TRBD2 | TRBJ2-1 | TRBV11-2 | - | CANNLESSGNHEQFF | TGTGCCAACAACTTGGAATCTAGCGGGAATCATGAACAGTTCTTC
TRBD1 | TRBJ1-2 | TRBV4-1 | medium-sized | CASSQVGTGTGYTF | TGCGCCAGCAGCCAAGTTGGGACAGGGACTGGCTACACCTTC
- | TRBJ1-2 | TRBV29-1 | - | CSVEGDLDWNGYTF | TGCAGCGTTGAAGGGGATCTTGATTGGAATGGCTACACCTTC
- | TRBJ1-3 | TRBV6-1 | - | CASNVDYWENSGNTIYF | TGCGCCAGCAATGTTGACTATTGGGAAAACTCTGGAAACACCATATATTTT
TRBD1 | TRBJ2-2 | TRBV19 | - | CASSRGQDIGEPVF | TGTGCCAGTAGCAGGGGGCAGGACATCGGGGAGCCGGTTTTT
TRBD1 | TRBJ1-2 | TRBV7-6 | few | CASSPTGLGGYTF | TGTGCCAGCAGCCCGACAGGGTTGGGTGGCTACACCTTC
- | TRBJ1-5 | TRBV6-5 | once | CVSSFPNQPQHF | TGTGTCAGTAGTTTCCCCAATCAGCCCCAGCATTTT
- | TRBJ2-1 | TRBV29-1 | - | CSVQAWYNEQFF | TGCAGCGTTCAGGCGTGGTACAATGAGCAATTCTTC
- | TRBJ2-2 | TRBV6-5 | - | CAISYSGGPGEVFF | TGTGCCATCAGTTACTCTGGGGGCCCCGGGGAGGTGTTTTTT
- | TRBJ1-2 | TRBV11-2 | - | CVSILDKGDGYTF | TGTGTCAGCATCTTAGACAAGGGGGATGGCTACACCTTC
TRBD2 | TRBJ2-2 | TRBV20-1 | - | CSASLSSGKNTGELFF | TGCAGTGCTAGCCTGTCGAGCGGGAAGAACACCGGGGAGCTGTTTTTT
TRBD1 | TRBJ2-1 | TRBV9 | - | CASSVDRGSTYNEQFF | TGTGCCAGCAGCGTAGACAGGGGAAGCACCTACAATGAGCAGTTCTTC
- | TRBJ2-2 | TRBV7-3 | - | CASSFINTEELFF | TGTGCCAGCAGCTTTATAAACACCGAGGAGCTGTTTTTT
- | TRBJ2-7 | TRBV6-2/TRBV6-3 | - | CASSYYDGVYEQYF | TGTGCCAGTAGTTACTATGATGGGGTCTACGAGCAGTACTTT
- | TRBJ2-3 | TRBV6-6 | - | CVSRQGGQYTDTQYF | TGTGTCAGCAGGCAGGGGGGACAATACACGGATACGCAGTATTTT
- | TRBJ2-3 | TRBV12-3/TRBV12-4 | - | CASSSLADMQYF | TGTGCCAGCAGTTCTTTAGCAGATATGCAGTATTTT
TRBD2 | TRBJ2-1 | TRBV11-1 | few | CGSSSGLAGGLQFF | TGTGGCAGTAGCTCGGGACTAGCGGGAGGGTTGCAGTTCTTC
- | TRBJ1-1 | TRBV11-1 | - | CTSSRGFNTEAFF | TGTACCAGCAGCAGGGGTTTCAACACTGAAGCTTTCTTT
- | TRBJ2-1 | TRBV6-2/TRBV6-3 | - | CANSRSGAGDNEQFF | TGTGCCAACAGTCGTTCCGGGGCAGGAGACAATGAGCAGTTCTTC
TRBD1 | TRBJ1-5 | TRBV4-1 | - | CTSSQDVRAGGRGNQPQHF | TGCACCAGCAGCCAAGATGTGCGCGCAGGGGGCAGGGGCAATCAGCCCCAGCATTTT
TRBD2 | TRBJ2-7 | TRBV19 | - | CASCPGLVYEQYF | TGTGCCAGTTGTCCGGGACTAGTATACGAGCAGTACTTC
- | TRBJ2-7 | TRBV29-1 | once | CSVNSSMGEQYF | TGCAGCGTTAATTCCAGCATGGGCGAGCAGTACTTC
TRBD2 | TRBJ2-2 | TRBV20-1 | - | CSARDRRLAGDTGELFF | TGCAGTGCTAGAGATAGGCGGCTAGCGGGGGACACCGGGGAGCTGTTTTTT
TRBD1 | TRBJ1-5 | TRBV28 | - | CASSLGGQGDQPQHF | TGTGCCAGCAGTTTAGGGGGGCAGGGGGATCAGCCCCAGCATTTT
TRBD1 | TRBJ2-5 | TRBV11-1 | - | CASSSGQGVETQYF | TGTGCCAGCAGCTCGGGACAGGGCGTGGAGACCCAGTACTTC
- | TRBJ2-5 | TRBV7-9 | - | CASNRPPIETQYF | TGTGCCAGCAATAGACCCCCGATAGAGACCCAGTACTTC
TRBD2 | TRBJ2-7 | TRBV4-2 | - | CASSQEGLAGEDHYGQYF | TGTGCCAGCAGCCAAGAAGGATTAGCGGGAGAAGACCACTACGGGCAGTACTTC
- | TRBJ2-1 | TRBV28 | few | CASSPRAWHKYNEQLF | TGTGCCAGCAGTCCGAGAGCGTGGCATAAATACAATGAGCAGCTCTTC
- | TRBJ2-7 | TRBV12-3/TRBV12-4 | - | CANCFGRTYEQYF | TGTGCCAATTGTTTTGGGAGGACCTACGAACAGTACTTC
- | TRBJ2-1 | TRBV11-2 | - | CASSLESSVNHVQFF | TGTGCCAGCAGCTTAGAATCTAGCGTGAATCATGTACAGTTCTTC
- | TRBJ1-3 | TRBV11-2 | many | CASSLEGNGDTIYF | TGTGCCAGCAGCTTAGAGGGGAATGGGGACACCATATATTTT